This record looks at one T cell receptor beta chain sequence and its context. Its specificity is unknown. From the 5' RACE reads, TCRdb called clonotypes with MiXCR, one entry per CDR3 protein. The table records under 450,000 distinct CDR3 sequences, around a fifth of them present only once. This entry belongs to a study of T-cell memory formation after mild COVID-19. Study overall: There were largely donor-specific TCR clusters. Study results and caveats: Chiefly within CM and EM were the contracting CD4+ clones; CD8+ ones were within EMRA. Pre-infection memory harbored some responding clones, suggesting cross-reactive memory joined. Specificity for SARS-CoV-2 was not confirmed among the second-wave clones peaking on day 37.

The germline CDR1 and CDR2 sequences are SEHNR and FQNEAQ (reference sequence). V shed 3 bases and J shed 7 bases, with 15 bases lying between them. CDR3 length: 14 amino acids. The sequenced sample was PBMCs or a T cell subset sorted from them (not recorded which). The TCR was taken from a man aged 18 to 29 who had mild COVID-19 (a few samples of this study predate the infection). Cell type and time point are not known. The chain is built from TRBV7-9 and TRBJ1-2; no definite D call. CDR3 sequence reads: CASSFTALAGGYTF. The CDR3 region has the DNA TGTGCCAGCAGCTTTACAGCTCTCGCCGGTGGCTACACCTTC. The full variable domain, with the rest looked up from reference TRBV7-9 and TRBJ1-2, is DTGVSQNPRHKITKRGQNVTFRCDPISEHNRLYWYRQTLGQGPEFLTYFQNEAQLEKSRLLSDRFSAERPKGSFSTLEIQRTEQGDSAMYLCASSFTALAGGYTFGSGTRLTVV.